Each of the 24 T cell receptor beta chains below was sequenced from the same sample in a study of neurological immune-mediated disorders (dated by TCRdb to the late 2010s). The library came from 5' RACE. Sequencing instrument: Illumina HiSeq 2500. TCRdb took the public reads, trimmed them with fastp at Q25, ran MiXCR for clone calling and kept in-frame beta chains. Each CDR3 protein appears once, grouped with its most common genes and DNA. The sample includes approximately 100,000 distinct CDR3 sequences, with roughly 3.5% observed a single time. The ten largest clones represent 2.9% of the sample. Material for sequencing was PBMCs. Receptors originate from a woman in her forties or fifties with multiple sclerosis.

The table lists this clonotype with many counts. The J gene is TRBJ2-7, the V gene TRBV5-1; 9 positions agree with TRBD2. Germline-derived CDR1 and CDR2 are SGHRS and YFSETQ. V was clipped by 7 bases and J by 3 bases; unmatched bases: 14. The length of the CDR3 is 16 residues. The CDR3 DNA reads as TGCGCCAGCTCCCCCCATAGCGGGGGTCCTGACTACGAGCAGTACTTC. Its translation is CASSPHSGGPDYEQYF.

This chain uses TRBV12-5 with TRBJ2-5, with 9 bases fitting TRBD1. Per germline, CDR1 LGHNT and CDR2 FRNRAP. This CDR3 has 14 residues. Trimming at V came to 7 bases and at J to 5 bases, leaving 8 bases not matched to a gene. The CDR3 DNA is TGTGCTAGTGCCGAGGGACAGGGAACGGAGACCCAGTACTTC. This encodes CASAEGQGTETQYF.

This clonotype was seen repeatedly, ten times or more. In DNA, the CDR3 is TGCAGTGCTAGAGTCGCGCGGGGGTTGGCTGAGCAGTTCTTC. Its protein product is CSARVARGLAEQFF. The rearrangement links TRBV20-1 to TRBJ2-1, with TRBD2 matching 7 bases. Germline CDR1 and CDR2: DFQATT and SNEGSKA (reference sequence). Trimming took 1 base from V and 9 from J; bases not matched to a gene: 9. The CDR3 is made up of 14 amino acids.

This clonotype was counted at least ten times. The gene calls are TRBV7-9 and TRBJ1-5; 7 positions agree with TRBD1. CDR3 length: 16 residues. V lost 4 bases, J lost 0 bases, and 6 bases stayed unmatched. Germline V lookup: CDR1 SEHNR, CDR2 FQNEAQ (reference sequence). CDR3 loop: CASSSTGQNSNQPQHF. The CDR3 DNA follows: TGTGCCAGCAGCTCGACGGGACAGAATAGCAATCAGCCCCAGCATTTT. Combining the CDR3 with reference TRBV7-9 and TRBJ1-5 gives the whole variable domain DTGVSQNPRHKITKRGQNVTFRCDPISEHNRLYWYRQTLGQGPEFLTYFQNEAQLEKSRLLSDRFSAERPKGSFSTLEIQRTEQGDSAMYLCASSSTGQNSNQPQHFGDGTRLSIL.

V gene TRBV5-1 combines with J gene TRBJ2-2; D is unclear. Between the trimmed V and J ends, which lost 5 bases and 0 bases, there was a span of 8 bases. Germline V CDR1 and CDR2: SGHRS, YFSETQ. The CDR3 extends over 14 amino acids. The CDR3 protein is CASSSKSNTGELFF. Written as DNA, the CDR3 is TGCGCCAGCAGTTCCAAATCGAACACCGGGGAGCTGTTTTTT.

This clonotype has at least ten counts. The gene calls are TRBV20-1 and TRBJ1-6; no clear D gene. V was clipped by 6 bases and J by 7 bases, with 22 bases between them. Germline CDR1 and CDR2: DFQATT and SNEGSKA (reference sequence). The CDR3 spans 16 residues. The CDR3 here is CSALAPPDGLNSPLHF. The CDR3 DNA reads as TGCAGTGCCCTAGCGCCCCCGGACGGTCTGAATTCACCCCTCCACTTT.

This clonotype has more than one count but fewer than ten. J is TRBJ2-3 and V is TRBV7-6, with D unresolved. The V end was cut by 4 bases, the J end by 2 bases, with 10 bases between. The CDR3 is made up of 14 amino acids. Germline V CDR1 and CDR2: SGHVS, FNYEAQ. CDR3 coding DNA: TGTGCCAGCAGCTCTGGACCGAACACAGATACGCAGTATTTT. This sequence encodes CASSSGPNTDTQYF.

In its sample, this clonotype was seen many times. The CDR3 DNA reads as TGCGCCAGCAGCTTGGCTAGGGGTAGGCCCGCGCAGTATTTT. Amino acid sequence: CASSLARGRPAQYF. J is TRBJ2-3 and V is TRBV5-1, with a possible D match to TRBD1 (5 bases). The V gene's germline CDR1 is SGHRS and CDR2 YFSETQ. Trimming removed 0 bases from V and 10 bases from J, with 15 bases in between. The CDR3 has 14 residues.

There are many counts of this clonotype. The CDR3 sequence is CASSWAGGISETQYF. For the CDR3, the DNA is TGTGCCAGCAGTTGGGCAGGGGGAATCTCAGAGACCCAGTACTTC. This chain connects TRBV28 to TRBJ2-5; TRBD1 matches 7 bases. Germline-derived CDR1 and CDR2 are MDHEN and SYDVKM. This CDR3 comprises 15 residues. Unmatched junction bases numbered 9, after V lost 4 bases and J lost 4 bases.

In this sample, this clonotype turned up many times. The chain uses TRBV3-1 and TRBJ2-1, with D maybe TRBD2 (5 bases). Germline CDR1 and CDR2: LGHDT and YNNKEL (reference sequence). Trimming removed 0 bases from V and 6 bases from J, with 6 bases in between. The CDR3 runs 13 residues. In DNA form, the CDR3 reads TGTGCCAGCAGCCAAGATGGGAGCAATGAGCAGTTCTTC. Residues: CASSQDGSNEQFF.

This clonotype was counted many times. V usage is TRBV29-1 and J usage is TRBJ1-2; 7 bases are a match to TRBD1. With V trimmed by 6 bases and J by 9 bases, 13 bases remained unmatched. From germline, CDR1 is SQVTM and CDR2 ANQGSEA. The CDR3 consists of 13 residues. The CDR3 coding sequence is TGCAGCGTCACTAACTCCGGGACAGTGAGCTACACCTTC. It specifies CSVTNSGTVSYTF.

J is TRBJ2-3 and V is TRBV20-1; D might be TRBD1 (6 bases). CDR3 length: 17 amino acids. CDR1 DFQATT and CDR2 SNEGSKA come from the germline V gene (reference sequence). V was shortened by 2 bases and J by 0 bases, with 18 bases between the two germline ends. The CDR3 DNA is TGCAGTGCTAGACGGAGGACAGACAGAAAAAGCACAGATACGCAGTATTTT. Encoded protein: CSARRRTDRKSTDTQYF.

The chain employs TRBV6-5 and TRBJ2-2; 7 nucleotides align to TRBD1. V trimming: 0 bases; J trimming: 6 bases; junction bases outside the gene matches: 1. The CDR3 loop spans 14 amino acids. Germline CDR1 reads MNHEY; CDR2 reads SVGAGI. The CDR3 coding sequence is TGTGCCAGCAGTTACTCGGGGACAGCCGGGGAGCTGTTTTTT. It encodes CASSYSGTAGELFF.

V gene TRBV7-6 combines with J gene TRBJ2-2; 8 bases line up with TRBD1. Trimming removed 5 bases from V and 5 bases from J; junction bases left unmatched: 7. The CDR3 is made up of 15 amino acids. CDR1 and CDR2 from the germline V gene are SGHVS and FNYEAQ. The CDR3 DNA is TGTGCCAGCAGCCCTGGACAGGGAGGAACCGGGGAGCTGTTTTTT. This codes for CASSPGQGGTGELFF.

This clonotype was counted ten times or more. V usage is TRBV5-1 and J usage is TRBJ2-1; D not resolved. The CDR3 totals 11 residues. Germline loops: CDR1 SGHRS, CDR2 YFSETQ. Between the trimmed V and J ends, which lost 0 bases and 7 bases, there was a span of 2 bases. The CDR3 loop reads CASSLGNEQFF. The CDR3 DNA is TGCGCCAGCAGCTTGGGTAATGAGCAGTTCTTC.

The chain couples TRBV2 to TRBJ1-2, with 8 positions matching TRBD1. The CDR3 has 14 residues. V lost 9 bases and J lost 2; bases outside the gene matches: 8. Germline V CDR1 and CDR2: SNHLY, FYNNEI. In nucleotides, the CDR3 is TGTGCCAGTCGACAGGGGAGGCAGAACTATGGCTACACCTTC. This translates into CASRQGRQNYGYTF.

There are many counts of this clonotype. The chain carries TRBV20-1 and TRBJ1-2; D unclear. V shed 1 base and J shed 4 bases, with 7 bases lying between them. The CDR3 is 12 residues long. Germline V gene sequence: CDR1 DFQATT, CDR2 SNEGSKA (reference sequence). The CDR3 DNA reads as TGCAGTGCTAGAGCCGGGAGCTATGGCTACACCTTC. This sequence encodes CSARAGSYGYTF.

This clonotype was seen at least ten times. The chain links TRBV20-1 to TRBJ2-4; D is undetermined. Germline-derived CDR1 and CDR2 are DFQATT and SNEGSKA (reference sequence). The CDR3 extends over 12 amino acids. V was pared by 5 bases and J by 5 bases, with 10 bases between. DNA of the CDR3: TGCAGTGCTTGGACCGACCAAAACATTCAGTACTTC. Translating it yields CSAWTDQNIQYF.

This clonotype was recorded many times. V and J are TRBV6-5 and TRBJ1-3; unclear D gene. This CDR3 region has 16 residues. Germline V gene lookup returns CDR1 MNHEY and CDR2 SVGAGI. Trimming pared 6 bases from V and 4 bases from J, leaving 19 bases between. CDR3 sequence: CASRSSRSSTGNTIYF. CDR3 DNA sequence: TGTGCCAGCAGGTCTAGCAGGAGCTCAACAGGAAACACCATATATTTT.

This clonotype came up many times. The DNA of the CDR3 is TGCGCCAGCAGTCCCATGACCAGCCTGAGCACTGAAGCTTTCTTT. As protein: CASSPMTSLSTEAFF. V usage is TRBV5-1 and J usage is TRBJ1-1, with D unclear. The CDR3 is made up of 15 amino acids. Trimming stripped 5 bases from V and 4 bases from J, with 18 bases between. Germline V gene lookup returns CDR1 SGHRS and CDR2 YFSETQ. The full variable domain, its missing parts supplied by reference TRBV5-1 and TRBJ1-1, is KAGVTQTPRYLIKTRGQQVTLSCSPISGHRSVSWYQQTPGQGLQFLFEYFSETQRNKGNFPGRFSGRQFSNSRSEMNVSTLELGDSALYLCASSPMTSLSTEAFFGQGTRLTVV.

In the case of this clonotype: A read error may account for a junction end that differs from germline. The chain recombines TRBV7-6 with TRBJ2-1; D not certain. This CDR3 comprises 13 residues. Looked up from germline, CDR1 is SGHVS and CDR2 is FNYEAQ. CDR3 protein: CVSAPGVVNEQFF. Written as DNA, the CDR3 is TGTGTCAGCGCCCCGGGCGTCGTCAATGAGCAGTTCTTC.

This clonotype rates as medium-sized. The rearrangement joins TRBV7-2 to TRBJ2-5; 13 nucleotides agree with TRBD2. CDR1 is SGHTA, CDR2 FQGNSA, per germline. The CDR3 runs 14 residues. The V segment lost 9 bases and the J segment 5 bases; nucleotides outside the gene matches: 6. The CDR3 is CASSGTSGEETQYF. The CDR3 DNA is TGTGCCAGTTCGGGGACTAGCGGGGAGGAGACCCAGTACTTC.

This clonotype was counted ten times or more. This sequence joins TRBV5-8 and TRBJ1-2; the D gene is possibly TRBD1 (5 bases). V lost 0 bases and J lost 8, with 11 bases in between. This CDR3 contains 13 residues. The germline CDR1 and CDR2 sequences are SGHTS and YDEGEE. This CDR3 reads CASSLAIRDGYTF. CDR3 DNA sequence: TGTGCCAGCAGCTTGGCCATCAGGGACGGCTACACCTTC.

This clonotype was observed many times. Here the CDR3 reads CASSLAGDFFYNEQFF. CDR3 coding DNA: TGTGCCAGCAGCCTGGCGGGGGACTTCTTCTACAATGAGCAGTTCTTC. This rearrangement joins TRBV3-1 to TRBJ2-1; 7 nucleotides match TRBD2. The CDR3 consists of 16 residues. CDR1 and CDR2 from the germline V gene are LGHDT and YNNKEL (reference sequence). The V gene end was trimmed by 4 bases and the J gene end by 3 bases; junction bases not matched to a gene: 9.